The 28 T cell receptor beta chains presented below share a single source sample, sequenced in a study of blood T cell repertoires in COVID-19. The table came from immunoSEQ multiplex PCR; TCRdb's copy has only in-frame clones and leaves some out. The data show about 30,000 clones, approximately 96% seen once. The sequenced sample was peripheral blood. The receptors here all came from a human donor with active COVID-19. The donor label of this sample is uncertain.

V is TRBV7-9 and J is TRBJ2-2; TRBD1 might be the D (6 bases). In germline, CDR1 is SEHNR, CDR2 FQNEAQ (reference sequence). The length of the CDR3 is 16 residues. The V and J ends lost 4 bases and 1 base respectively, with 13 bases between them. The CDR3 DNA sequence: TGTGCCAGCAGCTCCCGTTTAGGGGGGAACACCGGGGAGCTGTTTTTT. As protein: CASSSRLGGNTGELFF. Full variable domain (rest looked up from reference TRBV7-9 and TRBJ2-2): DTGVSQNPRHKITKRGQNVTFRCDPISEHNRLYWYRQTLGQGPEFLTYFQNEAQLEKSRLLSDRFSAERPKGSFSTLEIQRTEQGDSAMYLCASSSRLGGNTGELFFGEGSRLTVL.

The J gene is TRBJ1-6, the V gene TRBV7-8, with D maybe TRBD1 (6 bases). Trimming removed 5 bases from V and 4 bases from J, with 18 bases in between. Per the germline V gene, CDR1 is SGHVS and CDR2 is FQNEAQ. CDR3 size: 17 residues. The CDR3, as DNA: TGTGCCAGCAGCCAGATGGCGGGGGGCGAATATAATTCACCCCTCCACTTT. It encodes CASSQMAGGEYNSPLHF.

This clone was observed a handful of times. J is TRBJ2-7 and V is TRBV29-1; D not resolved. Germline assignment: CDR1 SQVTM and CDR2 ANQGSEA. This CDR3 is built from 14 residues. Trimming removed 3 bases from V and 0 bases from J, with 12 bases in between. DNA for the CDR3: TGCAGCGTTGAGGAGACGAGAAGCTCCTACGAGCAGTACTTC. Encoded protein: CSVEETRSSYEQYF.

The chain couples TRBV25-1 to TRBJ2-2; TRBD2 aligns across 9 bases. Germline CDR1 reads MGHDK; CDR2 reads SYGVNS. CDR3 length: 14 residues. V was pared by 5 bases and J by 6 bases, with 4 bases of the junction left unmatched. Here the CDR3 reads CASSIAGVAGELFF. In DNA, the CDR3 is TGTGCCAGCAGTATAGCGGGGGTGGCCGGGGAGCTGTTTTTT.

This sequence joins TRBV5-5 and TRBJ2-5; no clear D. Trimming removed 4 bases from V and 3 bases from J, with 4 bases in between. Germline V gene lookup returns CDR1 SGHKS and CDR2 YYEKEE (reference sequence). The CDR3 has 11 residues. The CDR3 DNA reads TGTGCCAGCAGCATAAAAGAGACCCAGTACTTC. Protein product: CASSIKETQYF.

In regard to this clone: An end of the junction differs from the germline gene, which may be a read error. The rearrangement joins TRBV20-1 to TRBJ1-1, with D possibly TRBD1 on 6 matching bases. The CDR3 has 11 residues. The germline V gene has CDR1 DFQATT and CDR2 SNEGSKA (reference sequence). The CDR3 is CRATGGIEAFF. In nucleotides, the CDR3 is TGCAGAGCTACGGGGGGCATAGAAGCTTTCTTT.

The genes are TRBV27 and TRBJ2-1; 9 nucleotides align to TRBD1. There are 16 residues in the CDR3. V gave up 4 bases and J gave up 2 bases; unmatched junction bases: 6. Germline V gene data show CDR1 as MNHEY and CDR2 as SMNVEV (reference sequence). The CDR3 region has the DNA TGTGCCAGCAGTTCCCACGGACAGGGGACCTACAATGAGCAGTTCTTC. Protein: CASSSHGQGTYNEQFF.

The chain couples TRBV6-1 to TRBJ1-2; D may be TRBD1 (6 bases). V lost 2 bases and J lost 4, with 11 bases in between. The CDR3 has 14 residues. CDR1 MNHNS and CDR2 SASEGT come from the germline V gene. The CDR3 loop reads CASSEPTGFYGYTF. The CDR3, as DNA: TGTGCCAGCAGTGAACCCACAGGGTTCTATGGCTACACCTTC.

The chain is built from TRBV27 and TRBJ1-4; 7 positions match TRBD1. This CDR3 region has 14 residues. Germline lookup yields CDR1 MNHEY and CDR2 SMNVEV (reference sequence). Trimming removed 3 bases from V and 5 bases from J; junction bases left unmatched: 3. CDR3 in amino acids: CASSLGQFNEKLFF. Written as DNA, the CDR3 is TGTGCCAGCAGTTTGGGACAGTTCAATGAAAAACTGTTTTTT.

The chain has TRBV7-2 and TRBJ1-2; TRBD1 aligns across 9 bases. CDR1 SGHTA and CDR2 FQGNSA come from the germline V gene. The CDR3 is 16 residues long. Trimming took 5 bases from V and 2 from J; bases not matched to a gene: 9. In DNA form, the CDR3 reads TGTGCCAGCAGCAGCCCCAGGACAGGGGAAAACTATGGCTACACCTTC. Translation gives CASSSPRTGENYGYTF.

This chain joins TRBV7-9 and TRBJ2-1; TRBD1 is a possible D gene (6 bases). V was shortened by 5 bases and J by 9 bases, with 17 bases between the two germline ends. The CDR3 covers 14 residues. Germline V gives CDR1 SEHNR, CDR2 FQNEAQ (reference sequence). The CDR3 spells CASSLQGQRSEQFF. CDR3 DNA sequence: TGTGCCAGCAGCCTACAGGGTCAGCGGAGTGAGCAGTTCTTC.

V and J are TRBV10-3 and TRBJ1-6; TRBD1 agrees at 9 bases. Trimming cost V 11 bases and J 5 bases; bases outside gene matches: 7. The germline gives CDR1 ENHRY, CDR2 SYGVKD. There are 14 residues in the CDR3. CDR3 protein: CAAWDRANNSPLHF. The CDR3 coding sequence is TGTGCCGCCTGGGACAGGGCTAATAATTCACCCCTCCACTTT.

The chain's CDR3 is CASSVTGLAGFDTQYF. The CDR3 bases are TGTGCCAGTAGTGTGACGGGACTAGCGGGTTTTGATACGCAGTATTTT. The chain couples TRBV19 to TRBJ2-3, with TRBD2 matching 12 bases. Trimming at V came to 5 bases and at J to 6 bases, leaving 9 bases not matched to a gene. There are 16 residues in the CDR3. Germline V gene sequence: CDR1 LNHDA, CDR2 SQIVND (reference sequence).

This chain uses TRBV12-3 or TRBV12-4 with TRBJ1-5, with D tentatively TRBD1 (5 bases). The CDR3 contains 13 residues. Trimming removed 3 bases at V and 4 bases at J, with 7 bases between. The CDR3 loop reads CASSFRVNQPQHF. The CDR3 nucleotides are TGTGCCAGCAGTTTCAGGGTAAATCAGCCCCAGCATTTT.

The CDR3 sequence: CASSIQQGSTDTQYF. Here the CDR3 DNA reads TGTGCCAGTAGTATCCAGCAGGGAAGCACAGATACGCAGTATTTT. The chain joins TRBV19 to TRBJ2-3, with a possible D match to TRBD1 (5 bases). Germline V CDR1 and CDR2: LNHDA, SQIVND (reference sequence). The CDR3 extends over 15 amino acids. V was clipped by 3 bases and J by 0 bases, with 10 bases between them. The variable domain in full, with the rest retrieved from reference TRBV19 and TRBJ2-3, is DGGITQSPKYLFRKEGQNVTLSCEQNLNHDAMYWYRQDPGQGLRLIYYSQIVNDFQKGDIAEGYSVSREKKESFPLTVTSAQKNPTAFYLCASSIQQGSTDTQYFGPGTRLTVL.

The chain employs TRBV5-4 and TRBJ2-2; TRBD2 is a possible D gene (6 bases). V lost 6 bases to trimming and J lost 0 bases, with 12 bases between them. The CDR3 consists of 15 residues. Germline values: CDR1 SGHNT, CDR2 YYREEE (reference sequence). The CDR3: CASTLSGANTGELFF. In nucleotides, the CDR3 is TGTGCCAGCACCCTTAGCGGAGCGAACACCGGGGAGCTGTTTTTT.

The CDR3 sequence: CASSPGQGDSRSYEQYF. CDR3 DNA: TGTGCCAGCAGCCCCGGACAGGGAGATTCGCGGTCCTACGAGCAGTACTTC. The chain couples TRBV7-9 to TRBJ2-7; 8 positions agree with TRBD1. After removal of 5 bases from V and 1 base from J, the junction contained 13 bases not matched to a gene. CDR1 and CDR2 (germline): SEHNR, FQNEAQ (reference sequence). The CDR3 is 17 residues long. Together with reference TRBV7-9 and TRBJ2-7, the CDR3 gives the full variable domain: DTGVSQNPRHKITKRGQNVTFRCDPISEHNRLYWYRQTLGQGPEFLTYFQNEAQLEKSRLLSDRFSAERPKGSFSTLEIQRTEQGDSAMYLCASSPGQGDSRSYEQYFGPGTRLTVT.

The chain combines TRBV5-4 with TRBJ2-3; D possibly corresponds to TRBD1 (5 bases). Germline lookup yields CDR1 SGHNT and CDR2 YYREEE (reference sequence). The CDR3 length is 13 residues. V lost 4 bases to trimming and J lost 4 bases, with 10 bases between them. For the CDR3, the DNA is TGTGCCAGCAGCCCGACAGTTCCAGATACGCAGTATTTT. This translates into CASSPTVPDTQYF.

The chain has TRBV9 and TRBJ1-6; no reliable D call. The CDR3 contains 13 residues. Germline CDR1 is SGDLS and CDR2 is YYNGEE. V lost 0 bases and J lost 13, with 11 bases in between. The CDR3 loop reads CASSVASKPPLHF. CDR3 in DNA: TGTGCCAGCAGCGTAGCCTCTAAGCCCCCCCTCCACTTT.

The table lists this clone with a count of one. This CDR3 reads CASSQDLGLAGDDEQFF. CDR3 DNA sequence: TGTGCCAGCAGCCAAGATTTGGGACTAGCGGGAGATGATGAGCAGTTCTTC. The chain combines TRBV14 with TRBJ2-1; TRBD2 agrees at 14 bases. Germline CDR1 SGHDN, CDR2 FVKESK. The CDR3 spans 17 residues. Losses at the gene ends were 0 bases for V and 8 bases for J; bases not matched to a gene: 6.

The genes are TRBV7-9 and TRBJ2-7; D remains ambiguous. The germline CDR1 and CDR2 sequences are SEHNR and FQNEAQ (reference sequence). The CDR3 length is 15 residues. V dropped 1 base and J dropped 0 bases, with 10 bases sitting between them. This CDR3 is CASSLVEFSSYEQYF. The CDR3 nucleotides read TGTGCCAGCAGCTTAGTCGAATTCAGCTCCTACGAGCAGTACTTC.

This rearrangement joins TRBV7-8 to TRBJ1-1, with D perhaps matching TRBD1 (6 bases). CDR1 is SGHVS and CDR2 is FQNEAQ in the germline V gene. The V end lost 3 bases, the J end lost 0 bases, and 11 bases lay between the germline ends. The CDR3 sequence is 15 residues long. This chain's CDR3 is CASSFPAGVNTEAFF. DNA of the CDR3: TGTGCCAGCAGCTTCCCAGCAGGGGTGAACACTGAAGCTTTCTTT.

The chain employs TRBV5-1 and TRBJ1-3, with D perhaps matching TRBD1 (6 bases). V was pared by 0 bases and J by 4 bases, with 11 bases between. Germline V CDR1 and CDR2: SGHRS, YFSETQ. This CDR3 contains 15 residues. Written as DNA, the CDR3 is TGCGCCAGCAGCTTGGCCGTCACAGGGGGAAACACCATATATTTT. Encoded protein: CASSLAVTGGNTIYF.

V and J are TRBV19 and TRBJ2-3; weak D call: TRBD1 (5 bases). Trimming removed 4 bases at V and 4 bases at J, with 9 bases between. In germline, CDR1 is LNHDA, CDR2 SQIVND (reference sequence). This CDR3 region has 13 residues. In nucleotides, the CDR3 is TGTGCCAGTAGTACGCAGGGTGCAGATACGCAGTATTTT. Translated, it gives CASSTQGADTQYF. Full variable domain (outside the CDR3, taken from reference TRBV19 and TRBJ2-3): DGGITQSPKYLFRKEGQNVTLSCEQNLNHDAMYWYRQDPGQGLRLIYYSQIVNDFQKGDIAEGYSVSREKKESFPLTVTSAQKNPTAFYLCASSTQGADTQYFGPGTRLTVL.

The rearrangement links TRBV15 to TRBJ2-7; a weak D match, TRBD1 (5 bases). The CDR3 runs to 13 residues. Trimming stripped 0 bases from V and 5 bases from J, with 8 bases between. Germline assignment: CDR1 LNHNV and CDR2 YYDKDF (reference sequence). The CDR3 DNA reads as TGTGCCACCAGCAGAGATCCCAGGGACGAGCAGTACTTC. As protein: CATSRDPRDEQYF.

The J gene is TRBJ1-6, the V gene TRBV19; 7 bases fit TRBD1. V gave up 5 bases and J gave up 4 bases; unmatched junction bases: 8. The CDR3 sequence is 16 residues long. Germline loops: CDR1 LNHDA, CDR2 SQIVND (reference sequence). The DNA of the CDR3 is TGTGCCAGTAGTTCTCCCCAGGGACAGTATAATTCACCCCTCCACTTT. Translated: CASSSPQGQYNSPLHF.

The chain is built from TRBV6-1 and TRBJ2-5; D is ambiguous. CDR1 and CDR2 (germline): MNHNS, SASEGT. CDR3 length: 12 residues. V was cut by 2 bases and J by 10 bases, with 11 bases left in between. The CDR3 is CASSERSVLQYF. For the CDR3, the DNA is TGTGCCAGCAGTGAACGCTCAGTTCTCCAGTACTTC.

The chain uses TRBV4-3 and TRBJ2-3, with D uncertain. V dropped 0 bases and J dropped 2 bases, with 6 bases sitting between them. The CDR3 runs 14 residues. Germline loops: CDR1 LGHNA, CDR2 YSLEER. Written as DNA, the CDR3 is TGCGCCAGCAGCCAAGAGGCAGTCACAGATACGCAGTATTTT. Encoded protein: CASSQEAVTDTQYF.